The rows below give T cell receptor beta chains drawn from one sample of a study of T cells in localized non-small cell lung cancer. Libraries were prepared by immunoSEQ multiplex PCR; TCRdb keeps only in-frame clonotypes and omits some of them. The table has 6,200 or so clones, over 80% seen once. This material consisted of peripheral blood, taken before any cancer treatment. These receptor sequences come from a male donor aged 60 or older with stage I lung adenocarcinoma. CDR3s include the opening cysteine and the closing phenylalanine or tryptophan. Fields, in order: D gene, V gene, clone size, J gene, CDR3 protein, CDR3 DNA. The D gene is left open where the match is weak. Expanded clones are given a class, and other clones once, few, many or no size at all.

>.|TRBV7-7|.|TRBJ2-2
CASSLGRGAIGELFF
TGTGCCAGCAGCTTAGGAAGGGGAGCGATCGGGGAGCTGTTTTTT
>.|TRBV11-3|once|TRBJ2-2
CASSPSRGIPGELFF
TGTGCCAGCAGTCCTAGCCGGGGAATCCCCGGGGAGCTGTTTTTT
>TRBD1|TRBV6-4|.|TRBJ2-1
CASKRTGSSYNEQFF
TGTGCCAGCAAAAGGACAGGAAGCTCCTACAATGAGCAGTTCTTC
>TRBD2|TRBV6-6|.|TRBJ2-7
CASSYTSGASYEQYF
TGTGCCAGCAGTTACACTAGCGGGGCCTCCTACGAGCAGTACTTC
>TRBD2|TRBV6-6|once|TRBJ2-7
CASSYGLAGLYEQYF
TGTGCCAGCAGCTACGGACTAGCGGGATTGTACGAGCAGTACTTC
>TRBD2|TRBV5-1|once|TRBJ2-5
CASSFWGLAGDAQETQYF
TGCGCCAGCAGCTTCTGGGGACTAGCGGGAGATGCACAAGAGACCCAGTACTTC
>TRBD1|TRBV5-5|.|TRBJ1-5
CASSLGGQGNQPQHF
TGTGCCAGCAGCTTGGGTGGACAGGGTAATCAGCCCCAGCATTTT
>.|TRBV7-2|.|TRBJ2-1
CASSLVGPGGYNEQFF
TGTGCCAGCAGCTTAGTAGGCCCTGGGGGCTACAATGAGCAGTTCTTC
>TRBD2|TRBV7-2|.|TRBJ2-3
CASSETSGIPTDTQYF
TGTGCCAGCAGCGAGACTAGCGGGATCCCGACAGATACGCAGTATTTT
>TRBD1|TRBV2|.|TRBJ1-2
CASVRMPGQNYGYTF
TGTGCCAGCGTGCGTATGCCGGGACAGAACTATGGCTACACCTTC
>.|TRBV10-3|.|TRBJ2-3
CASRTDSIASDTQYF
TGTGCCTCGAGGACGGACAGTATAGCCTCAGATACGCAGTATTTT
>.|TRBV30|.|TRBJ2-1
CAWKQGSYNEQFF
TGTGCCTGGAAACAGGGTTCCTACAATGAGCAGTTCTTC
>.|TRBV18|.|TRBJ1-2
CASSPPDRPYTF
TGTGCCAGCTCACCTCCAGACAGGCCTTACACCTTC
>TRBD2|TRBV5-1|few|TRBJ2-2
CASSLSGTETSGIPGGELFF
TGCGCCAGCAGCTTGTCCGGGACCGAGACTAGCGGGATTCCCGGCGGGGAGCTGTTTTTT
>.|TRBV11-2|.|TRBJ2-1
CASSYLGGGGSYNEQFF
TGTGCCAGCAGTTACCTTGGGGGAGGGGGCTCCTACAATGAGCAGTTCTTC
>.|TRBV14|.|TRBJ1-1
CASSQDRGTEAFF
TGTGCCAGCAGCCAAGATCGGGGCACTGAAGCTTTCTTT
>.|TRBV6-1|.|TRBJ1-2
CASSEGRDTAHGYTF
TGTGCCAGCAGTGAAGGGAGAGACACTGCGCATGGCTACACCTTC
>.|TRBV19|.|TRBJ2-3
CASSARDTQYF
TGTGCCAGTTCCGCGAGGGATACGCAGTATTTT
>.|TRBV6-5|.|TRBJ2-1
CASSYWNEQFF
TGTGCCAGCAGTTACTGGAATGAGCAGTTCTTC
>.|TRBV5-4|.|TRBJ1-1
CASSPTGMNTEAFF
TGTGCCAGCAGCCCGACAGGAATGAACACTGAGGCTTTCTTT
>.|TRBV5-6|.|TRBJ2-1
CASSLLAASRGEFF
TGTGCCAGCAGCTTGCTCGCTGCTAGCCGGGGCGAGTTCTTC
>TRBD2|TRBV19|.|TRBJ2-1
CASTLTSVASYNEQFF
TGTGCCAGTACCCTGACTAGCGTGGCCTCCTACAATGAGCAGTTCTTC
>.|TRBV27|.|TRBJ2-1
CASSVPASLNEQFF
TGTGCCAGCAGTGTCCCCGCTAGTCTCAATGAGCAGTTCTTC
>.|TRBV29-1|once|TRBJ2-5
CSVVGRLYQETQYF
TGCAGCGTAGTTGGACGCCTGTACCAAGAGACCCAGTACTTC
>TRBD2|TRBV18|.|TRBJ2-3
CASSPNPGGLTDTQYF
TGTGCCAGCTCACCGAACCCCGGGGGGTTGACAGATACGCAGTATTTT
>.|TRBV19|once|TRBJ2-5
CASSSPSIETQYF
TGTGCCAGTAGTTCTCCTAGCATAGAGACCCAGTACTTC
>TRBD1|TRBV19|.|TRBJ1-3
CASTTGVDTIYF
TGTGCCAGCACGACAGGGGTAGACACCATATATTTT
>TRBD1|TRBV19|.|TRBJ1-4
CASTVEPGTGGEKLFF
TGTGCCAGTACCGTCGAACCGGGGACAGGGGGAGAAAAACTGTTTTTT
>.|TRBV19|.|TRBJ2-5
CASSTSSDQETQYF
TGTGCCAGTAGTACATCTAGCGATCAAGAGACCCAGTACTTC
>.|TRBV6-5|.|TRBJ1-6
CASSYSWGDSPLHF
TGTGCCAGCAGTTACTCCTGGGGGGACTCACCCCTCCACTTT
>.|TRBV30|few|TRBJ2-4
CAWSEANIQYF
TGTGCCTGGAGTGAGGCAAACATTCAGTACTTC
>.|TRBV9|.|TRBJ1-6
CASSVDRTSPLHF
TGTGCCAGCAGCGTAGACAGAACTTCACCCCTCCACTTT
>.|TRBV12-5|.|TRBJ1-1
CASGRVEGNTEAFF
TGTGCTAGTGGCCGGGTTGAGGGAAACACTGAAGCTTTCTTT
>.|TRBV30|once|TRBJ2-1
CAWSRGEHEQFF
TGTGCCTGGAGTCGTGGGGAGCATGAGCAGTTCTTC
>TRBD1|TRBV6-6|.|TRBJ1-1
CASSYSKQGPTEAFF
TGTGCCAGCAGTTACTCGAAACAGGGGCCCACTGAAGCTTTCTTT
>TRBD2|TRBV5-1|.|TRBJ2-1
CASSLELAGAYNEQFF
TGCGCCAGCAGCTTGGAACTAGCGGGAGCCTACAATGAGCAGTTCTTC
>.|TRBV11-2|.|TRBJ1-5
CASSLSDGAGQPQHF
TGTGCCAGCAGCCTTTCTGACGGGGCGGGTCAGCCCCAGCATTTT
>TRBD2|TRBV6-1|.|TRBJ2-3
CASSEAPSGVGDTQYF
TGTGCCAGCAGTGAAGCGCCTAGCGGGGTAGGGGATACGCAGTATTTT
>.|TRBV6-1|.|TRBJ2-1
CASSEAYNEQFF
TGTGCCAGCAGTGAAGCTTACAATGAGCAGTTCTTC
>TRBD1|TRBV6-6|.|TRBJ2-2
CASSWDRLSTGELFF
TGTGCCAGCAGCTGGGACAGACTAAGCACCGGGGAGCTGTTTTTT
>TRBD2|TRBV7-2|once|TRBJ2-3
CASSLDFSGGDTDTQYF
TGTGCCAGCAGCTTAGATTTTAGCGGGGGGGACACAGATACGCAGTATTTT
>.|TRBV10-2|.|TRBJ2-3
CASSELLDTQYF
TGCGCCAGCAGTGAGCTGTTGGATACGCAGTATTTT
>.|TRBV6-6|.|TRBJ2-5
CASSQGRAQETQYF
TGTGCCAGCAGCCAAGGACGGGCCCAAGAGACCCAGTACTTC
>.|TRBV7-9|.|TRBJ2-3
CASSLSGESTDTQYF
TGTGCCAGCAGCTTATCTGGGGAGAGCACAGATACGCAGTATTTT
>TRBD2|TRBV6-6|.|TRBJ2-4
CASSYSGGAKNIQYF
TGTGCCAGCAGTTACTCGGGAGGGGCCAAAAACATTCAGTACTTC
>.|TRBV28|.|TRBJ2-7
CASSPPGYEQYF
TGTGCCAGCAGTCCCCCGGGGTACGAGCAGTACTTC
>.|TRBV14|few|TRBJ1-1
CASSRGWTEAFF
TGTGCCAGCAGCCGCGGGTGGACTGAAGCTTTCTTT
>TRBD2|TRBV9|.|TRBJ2-5
CASSQAGGTETQYF
TGTGCCAGCAGTCAAGCGGGGGGAACAGAGACCCAGTACTTC
>.|TRBV11-2|.|TRBJ1-1
CASSLEAQLNTEAFF
TGTGCCAGCAGCTTAGAGGCACAGTTGAACACTGAAGCTTTCTTT
>.|TRBV5-1|.|TRBJ1-1
CASSLVGGEVNTEAFF
TGCGCCAGCAGCTTGGTGGGGGGCGAAGTGAACACTGAAGCTTTCTTT
>TRBD1|TRBV25-1|.|TRBJ1-5
CASSETRTGDQPQHF
TGTGCCAGCAGTGAAACGAGGACAGGGGATCAGCCCCAGCATTTT
>TRBD1|TRBV6-1|.|TRBJ1-2
CASSATGTNYGYTF
TGTGCCAGCAGCGCGACAGGGACTAACTATGGCTACACCTTC
>.|TRBV27|.|TRBJ2-5
CASSLGAWGGWGETQYF
TGTGCCAGCAGTTTAGGAGCGTGGGGCGGCTGGGGGGAGACCCAGTACTTC
>TRBD1|TRBV7-9|.|TRBJ1-2
CASRSGGEDYGYTF
TGTGCCAGCAGGTCAGGGGGGGAGGACTATGGCTACACCTTC
>TRBD2|TRBV7-9|.|TRBJ2-1
CASSPLLAGEGEQFF
TGTGCCAGCAGCCCTCTCCTAGCGGGAGAAGGTGAGCAGTTCTTC
>.|TRBV27|.|TRBJ2-1
CASSLYSATYNEQFF
TGTGCCAGCAGTTTATATAGCGCCACCTACAATGAGCAGTTCTTC
>.|TRBV5-1|.|TRBJ2-5
CASSLEGETQYF
TGCGCCAGCAGCTTGGAGGGAGAGACCCAGTACTTC
>TRBD1|TRBV27|.|TRBJ2-1
CASSSGGAYNEQFF
TGTGCCAGCAGTTCAGGGGGCGCCTACAATGAGCAGTTCTTC
>.|TRBV5-8|.|TRBJ1-1
CASSSPAGTEAFF
TGTGCCAGCAGCTCCCCGGCCGGCACTGAAGCTTTCTTT